This T cell receptor beta chain derives from a study of blood T cell repertoires in COVID-19. Study-level information: Sites across the United States, Italy and Spain contributed samples from acute and convalescent COVID-19. The cDNA or gDNA used as material had been derived from T cells, B-cell-depleted T cells, or PBMCs.

As originally analysed: Estimates of nucleated cell counts were drawn from the amplification of reference gene primers. TCRdb keeps only in-frame clones here, not all; method: immunoSEQ multiplex PCR. That table gives V, J and clone size, and the DNA gave D and trimming. The sample contains 35,000 to 55,000 clones, 88% of which appear only once. Trimming left V 3 bases short and J 6 bases short, with 15 bases between. The CDR3 consists of 15 residues. CDR1 SEHNR and CDR2 FQNEAQ come from the germline V gene (reference sequence). Sequenced input: peripheral blood. V and J are TRBV7-9 and TRBJ2-1; D possibly corresponds to TRBD2 (6 bases). The clonotype originates from a human donor in a cohort sampled during active COVID-19. CDR3 DNA: TGTGCCAGCAGCTTCACTAGCTTGCAGGTCAATGAGCAGTTCTTC. Translation: CASSFTSLQVNEQFF.